Below, 5 T cell receptor beta chains from the same sample are listed, as sequenced in a study of T cells in localized non-small cell lung cancer. Produced via immunoSEQ multiplex PCR; TCRdb's table is partial and in-frame only. The sample lists fewer than 30,000 clones, 70% to 90% occurring once. Specimen: peripheral blood, collected before any cancer treatment. Every receptor here comes from a woman aged 40 to 75 with stage I lung adenocarcinoma.

The chain links TRBV9 to TRBJ1-4; D gene ambiguous. Trimming shortened V by 0 bases and J by 8 bases, and 11 bases separated the two germline ends. Germline values: CDR1 SGDLS, CDR2 YYNGEE. There are 14 residues in the CDR3. Here the CDR3 DNA reads TGTGCCAGCAGCGTAGGTGTCCAGTACGAAAAACTGTTTTTT. Its protein product is CASSVGVQYEKLFF.

V is TRBV5-6 and J is TRBJ1-6, with unresolved D. The CDR3 has 14 residues. The germline CDR1 and CDR2 sequences are SGHDT and YYEEEE. V was shortened by 4 bases and J by 7 bases, with 12 bases between the two germline ends. The CDR3 DNA sequence: TGTGCCAGCAGCCTGACCGGAGTAAATTCACCCCTCCACTTT. This encodes CASSLTGVNSPLHF.

The table lists this clone with a few counts. The chain uses TRBV6-1 and TRBJ1-6, with a weak D call TRBD1 (6 bases). CDR1 and CDR2 (germline): MNHNS, SASEGT. The CDR3 consists of 17 residues. Trimming cost V 2 bases and J 7 bases, with 18 bases left between them. CDR3 sequence reads: CASSESWNRVLNSPLHF. The CDR3 DNA reads TGTGCCAGCAGTGAATCATGGAACAGGGTACTAAATTCACCCCTCCACTTT.

This clone was counted once. The chain links TRBV5-5 to TRBJ1-5; the D is unclear. V shed 3 bases and J shed 4 bases, with 14 bases lying between them. The V gene's germline CDR1 is SGHKS and CDR2 YYEKEE (reference sequence). This CDR3 contains 15 residues. CDR3 region: CASSSVAATNQPQHF. CDR3 bases: TGTGCCAGCAGCTCCGTCGCGGCAACGAATCAGCCCCAGCATTTT.

This chain uses TRBV5-1 with TRBJ2-7; TRBD1 agrees at 12 bases. With 3 bases clipped from V and 5 bases from J, the junction kept 6 bases outside the gene matches. The CDR3 has 15 amino acids. In germline, CDR1 is SGHRS, CDR2 YFSETQ. CDR3 bases: TGCGCCAGCAGCTGGTCCGGGGACAGGGGGCACGAGCAGTACTTC. Its translation: CASSWSGDRGHEQYF.